The 11 T cell receptor beta chains reported below all come from one sample, sequenced in a study of PD-L1 blockade in urothelial cancer. The method was immunoSEQ multiplex PCR; TCRdb's version includes in-frame clones alone and lacks a portion of them. The data show 90,000 to 120,000 clones, with about 85% seen just once and about 2.6% held by the top ten. The specimen was PBMCs, collected around atezolizumab (anti-PD-L1) treatment. These receptors were obtained from a man aged 45-65 years with urothelial cancer.

This clone was seen only a few times. The gene calls are TRBV11-2 and TRBJ2-1; TRBD2 aligns across 15 bases. Germline V gene lookup returns CDR1 SGHAT and CDR2 FQNNGV. This CDR3 contains 17 residues. With V trimmed by 5 bases and J by 7 bases, 9 bases remained unmatched. CDR3 sequence (DNA): TGTGCCAGCAGCGCACCGGGACTAGCGGGAGGTCGGAATGAGCAGTTCTTC. This gives the protein CASSAPGLAGGRNEQFF.

The chain recombines TRBV12-5 with TRBJ2-2, with 10 nucleotides matching TRBD2. Germline CDR1 and CDR2: LGHNT and FRNRAP. Trimming cost V 0 bases and J 6 bases; bases outside gene matches: 10. This CDR3 comprises 18 residues. The CDR3 protein is CASGLVWLAGVGSGELFF. Written as DNA, the CDR3 is TGTGCTAGTGGTTTGGTATGGCTAGCGGGAGTTGGGTCCGGGGAGCTGTTTTTT.

The J gene is TRBJ1-2, the V gene TRBV5-6, with D uncertain. The CDR3 is 12 amino acids. Looked up from germline, CDR1 is SGHDT and CDR2 is YYEEEE. Trimming shortened V by 6 bases and J by 8 bases, and 14 bases separated the two germline ends. CDR3 coding DNA: TGTGCCAGCACCACCCCGGCCGGGGGCTACACCTTC. It is translated as CASTTPAGGYTF.

The CDR3, as DNA: TGTGCCAGCAGCCCCGGAGGCTCAGGTCGAGGCGAGCAGTACTTC. It specifies CASSPGGSGRGEQYF. The gene calls are TRBV4-2 and TRBJ2-7; D may be TRBD2 (5 bases). Germline V gene lookup returns CDR1 LGHNA and CDR2 YNFKEQ. The CDR3 is 15 residues long. With 4 bases removed from V and 6 bases from J, the gap between germline ends came to 19 bases.

This chain uses TRBV6-1 with TRBJ2-7; maybe TRBD1 (6 bases). The CDR3 sequence is 15 residues long. The germline V gene has CDR1 MNHNS and CDR2 SASEGT. The V and J ends lost 4 bases and 0 bases respectively, with 13 bases between them. This CDR3 reads CASSGDRSGSYEQYF. CDR3 sequence (DNA): TGTGCCAGCAGTGGCGACAGGTCGGGCTCCTACGAGCAGTACTTC.

The CDR3 coding sequence is TGTGCCAGTAGTATCCGACGAGAGGCCGGGGAGCTGTTTTTT. Translation: CASSIRREAGELFF. The V call is TRBV19, the J call TRBJ2-2; D gene uncertain. Germline assignment: CDR1 LNHDA and CDR2 SQIVND (reference sequence). The CDR3 covers 14 residues. V lost 3 bases, J lost 6 bases, and 11 bases lay in between.

The chain joins TRBV18 to TRBJ2-1; TRBD2 agrees at 12 bases. CDR3 length equals 17 residues. Germline V gives CDR1 KGHSH, CDR2 LQKENI. J lost 8 bases, V lost 3 bases, and 11 bases had no gene match. This chain's CDR3 is CASSPPLAGGIGHEQFF. The CDR3 region has the DNA TGTGCCAGCTCACCTCCGCTAGCGGGAGGGATTGGCCATGAGCAGTTCTTC. Full variable domain (missing parts from reference TRBV18 and TRBJ2-1): NAGVMQNPRHLVRRRGQEARLRCSPMKGHSHVYWYRQLPEEGLKFMVYLQKENIIDESGMPKERFSAEFPKEGPSILRIQQVVRGDSAAYFCASSPPLAGGIGHEQFFGPGTRLTVL.

The rearrangement links TRBV19 to TRBJ2-4; D may be TRBD2 (7 bases). Germline CDR1 is LNHDA and CDR2 is SQIVND (reference sequence). V was trimmed by 3 bases and J by 7 bases, leaving 10 bases between them. CDR3 size: 13 residues. The CDR3 DNA reads as TGTGCCAGTAGTATGGAGGGGGGGAACATTCAGTACTTC. The encoded protein is CASSMEGGNIQYF.

The chain recombines TRBV7-2 with TRBJ1-5; 7 bases fit TRBD1. Germline CDR1 and CDR2: SGHTA and FQGNSA. This CDR3 spans 15 amino acids. J was trimmed by 0 bases and V by 1 base; bases with no gene match: 0. CDR3 coding DNA: TGTGCCAGCAGCTTAGGGACAGGTAGCAATCAGCCCCAGCATTTT. Translated, it gives CASSLGTGSNQPQHF.

This clone was counted many times. The chain combines TRBV30 with TRBJ1-2; the D is unclear. Germline V gene lookup returns CDR1 GTSNPN and CDR2 SVGIG (reference sequence). The CDR3 covers 14 residues. V was shortened by 3 bases and J by 6 bases, with 17 bases between the two germline ends. CDR3 protein: CAWRTYIDPHGYTF. CDR3 nucleotide sequence: TGTGCCTGGAGGACTTATATAGACCCCCATGGCTACACCTTC.

The rearrangement links TRBV28 to TRBJ1-6; D not resolved. Germline assignment: CDR1 MDHEN and CDR2 SYDVKM. The V end lost 2 bases, the J end lost 7 bases, and 9 bases lay between the germline ends. The CDR3 runs to 14 residues. The CDR3 is CASSLLVRNSPLHF. As DNA, the CDR3 is TGTGCCAGCAGTTTACTAGTCCGAAATTCACCCCTCCACTTT.